Following are 30 T cell receptor beta chains from one sample sequenced in a study of breast tumors, draining lymph nodes, adjacent tissues. From the multiplex PCR reads, TCRdb called clonotypes with MiXCR, one entry per CDR3 protein. In the table there are about 180,000 distinct CDR3 sequences, approximately 33% of which are singletons. Samples came from axillary lymph nodes draining the breast cancer. The sample comprised axillary lymph node tissue. These receptors came from a female donor with breast cancer. Some clones in this sample may be carry-over from other donors' samples.

This clonotype has ten or more counts. This sequence joins TRBV5-1 and TRBJ1-2; D gene ambiguous. CDR1 and CDR2 from the germline V gene are SGHRS and YFSETQ. CDR3 length: 15 amino acids. The V and J ends lost 0 bases and 4 bases respectively, with 13 bases between them. The CDR3 region has the DNA TGCGCCAGCAGCTTGGCCGGAAAGTTCACCTATGGCTACACCTTC. Amino acid sequence: CASSLAGKFTYGYTF. The whole variable domain, filled in from reference TRBV5-1 and TRBJ1-2, reads KAGVTQTPRYLIKTRGQQVTLSCSPISGHRSVSWYQQTPGQGLQFLFEYFSETQRNKGNFPGRFSGRQFSNSRSEMNVSTLELGDSALYLCASSLAGKFTYGYTFGSGTRLTVV.

This clonotype was seen many times. V gene TRBV12-3 or TRBV12-4 combines with J gene TRBJ1-4; D not certain. The CDR3 is 14 amino acids. Trimming cost V 4 bases and J 0 bases, with 6 bases left between them. The CDR3 is CASSWQPTNEKLFF. The CDR3 DNA follows: TGTGCCAGCAGTTGGCAGCCAACTAATGAAAAACTGTTTTTT.

This clonotype was seen many times. One junction end disagrees with the germline gene, perhaps due to a read error. The V gene is TRBV7-7, the J gene TRBJ2-1; 13 bases fit TRBD2. The CDR3 spans 17 residues. Looked up from germline, CDR1 is SSHAT and CDR2 is FNYEAQ (reference sequence). CDR3 DNA sequence: TGTGCTAGCAGCTTAGGGGGACTAGCGGGGTCGAACAATGAGCAGTTCTTC. Translating gives CASSLGGLAGSNNEQFF.

V is TRBV3-1 and J is TRBJ2-5; D perhaps matches TRBD2 (6 bases). Germline V gives CDR1 LGHDT, CDR2 YNNKEL (reference sequence). CDR3 length: 14 residues. Trimming left V 5 bases short and J 4 bases short, with 14 bases between. The CDR3 DNA reads as TGTGCCAGCAGCGGAGGGACTGCCGCAGAGACCCAGTACTTC. Translating it yields CASSGGTAAETQYF.

V usage is TRBV19 and J usage is TRBJ1-4; D may be TRBD1 (6 bases). The V gene lost 8 bases and the J gene lost 4 bases, with 23 bases spanning the gap. CDR3 length equals 17 residues. Germline CDR1 LNHDA, CDR2 SQIVND (reference sequence). This chain's CDR3 is CASGVGAGARDNEKLFF. The CDR3, as DNA: TGTGCCAGTGGCGTAGGAGCGGGGGCTCGGGATAATGAAAAACTGTTTTTT.

Worth noting for this clonotype: The junction and the germline gene differ at one end; a read error may be behind it. This chain joins TRBV7-9 and TRBJ2-2; possibly TRBD1 for D (5 bases). CDR1 is SEHNR, CDR2 FQNEAQ, per germline (reference sequence). This CDR3 has 14 amino acids. CDR3 sequence (DNA): TGTGCCAGCAGTTTAGGGGTCAAAAGCGGGGAGCTGTTTTTT. It translates to CASSLGVKSGELFF.

On this clonotype: A much larger clone lies a single base off, so this may be a read error. This sequence joins TRBV12-3 or TRBV12-4 and TRBJ2-3; tentatively, D is TRBD1 (5 bases). V was pared by 6 bases and J by 0 bases, with 13 bases between. The CDR3 extends over 15 amino acids. CDR3 nucleotide sequence: TGTGCCAGCAGCCGCTGGGGCAGAAGCACAGATACGCAGTATTTT. It yields the protein CASSRWGRSTDTQYF.

The chain has TRBV6-2 or TRBV6-3 and TRBJ2-1; 8 nucleotides align to TRBD2. This CDR3 comprises 18 residues. From germline, CDR1 is MNHEY and CDR2 SVGEGT. With V trimmed by 2 bases and J by 10 bases, 19 bases remained unmatched. The CDR3 spells CASSYGTSLRERSTEQFF. CDR3 bases: TGTGCCAGCAGTTACGGGACTAGTCTTAGGGAGCGGTCCACGGAGCAGTTCTTC.

This clonotype has at least ten counts. The chain recombines TRBV6-6 with TRBJ1-6; D is undetermined. The V and J ends lost 6 bases and 10 bases respectively, with 7 bases between them. This CDR3 comprises 11 residues. CDR1 MNHNY and CDR2 SVGAGI come from the germline V gene (reference sequence). CDR3 sequence: CASRVRSPLHF. DNA for the CDR3: TGTGCCAGCAGGGTACGCTCACCCCTCCACTTT.

The chain recombines TRBV11-2 with TRBJ2-7, with D tentatively TRBD2 (6 bases). The length of the CDR3 is 14 residues. Germline CDR1 reads SGHAT; CDR2 reads FQNNGV. The V end was cut by 1 base, the J end by 4 bases, with 11 bases between. The DNA of the CDR3 is TGTGCCAGCAGCTTAGGGGTAGCGGAGTACGAGCAGTACTTC. This sequence encodes CASSLGVAEYEQYF.

This chain links TRBV4-2 with TRBJ2-2, with 7 bases lining up with TRBD2. Trimming took 2 bases from V and 4 from J; bases not matched to a gene: 10. Germline CDR1 and CDR2: LGHNA and YNFKEQ. This CDR3 is built from 17 residues. The CDR3 nucleotides are TGTGCCAGCAGCCAAATTGTCAGGACTAGTGGCACCGGGGAGCTGTTTTTT. This encodes CASSQIVRTSGTGELFF.

The rearrangement uses TRBV2 and TRBJ1-5, with 7 bases aligning to TRBD1. CDR1 is SNHLY and CDR2 is FYNNEI in the germline V gene. The CDR3 consists of 12 residues. With 8 bases clipped from V and 11 bases from J, the junction kept 9 bases outside the gene matches. The CDR3 coding sequence is TGTGCCAGCGCCCTGGACAGGCGGTCCCAGCATTTT. Amino acids: CASALDRRSQHF.

In its sample, this clonotype was seen many times. The chain is built from TRBV7-2 and TRBJ1-2; TRBD1 matches 11 bases. Germline CDR1 and CDR2: SGHTA and FQGNSA. V was pared by 1 base and J by 3 bases, with 7 bases of the junction left unmatched. This CDR3 has 17 amino acids. The CDR3 here is CASSLDDRTGGYYGYTF. The CDR3 bases are TGTGCCAGCAGCTTAGACGATCGGACAGGGGGCTACTATGGCTACACCTTC.

Many counts were recorded for this clonotype. The V and J genes are TRBV19 and TRBJ1-5; 8 nucleotides line up with TRBD1. V shed 6 bases and J 7 bases; nucleotides not matched to a gene: 8. CDR1 is LNHDA, CDR2 SQIVND, per germline (reference sequence). The CDR3 consists of 14 residues. CDR3 DNA sequence: TGTGCCAGTAGGGATATAACAGGGGGGCAGCCCCAGCATTTT. Residues: CASRDITGGQPQHF.

The sample holds many counts of this clonotype. The chain recombines TRBV12-3 or TRBV12-4 with TRBJ2-1; 10 bases are a match to TRBD2. CDR3 size: 13 residues. V lost 10 bases and J lost 11; bases outside the gene matches: 11. CDR3 loop: CATRAGGTMKQFF. As DNA, the CDR3 is TGTGCCACCCGAGCGGGGGGGACAATGAAGCAGTTCTTC.

The table lists this clonotype with many counts. The chain combines TRBV20-1 with TRBJ2-5, with TRBD1 matching 10 bases. Germline V gives CDR1 DFQATT, CDR2 SNEGSKA (reference sequence). Trimming cost V 8 bases and J 0 bases; bases outside gene matches: 6. CDR3 size: 14 residues. CDR3 amino acids: CSPRQGAYQETQYF. The CDR3 coding sequence is TGCAGTCCAAGACAGGGGGCCTACCAAGAGACCCAGTACTTC.

Ten or more counts support this clonotype. The chain combines TRBV19 with TRBJ2-3, with D tentatively TRBD2 (7 bases). V gave up 2 bases and J gave up 1 base, with 10 bases separating them. CDR3 length: 15 amino acids. CDR1 is LNHDA and CDR2 is SQIVND in the germline V gene (reference sequence). CDR3 sequence: CASSIWGGGTDTQYF. The CDR3, as DNA: TGTGCCAGTAGTATATGGGGGGGCGGCACAGATACGCAGTATTTT.

This clonotype was seen ten or more times. The junction shows a germline mismatch at one end, possibly a read error. Here the CDR3 reads CASSHSDSSYEQYF. The DNA of the CDR3 is TGTGCCAGCAGTCACTCGGACAGCTCCTACGAGCAGTACTTC. The chain combines TRBV6-6 with TRBJ2-7; tentative D call: TRBD1 (6 bases). The CDR3 has 14 residues. The germline V gene has CDR1 MNHNY and CDR2 SVGAGI (reference sequence).

This clonotype has ten or more counts. This chain connects TRBV20-1 to TRBJ2-2; 12 bases are shared with TRBD2. This CDR3 is 16 amino acids long. Germline V gene lookup returns CDR1 DFQATT and CDR2 SNEGSKA (reference sequence). V trimming: 2 bases; J trimming: 6 bases; junction bases outside the gene matches: 7. For the CDR3, the DNA is TGCAGTGCTAGATCCCCTAGCGGGAGGGGGGCCGGGGAGCTGTTTTTT. Translation: CSARSPSGRGAGELFF.

In regard to this clonotype: This may be a read error: a much more frequent sequence differs by one nucleotide. The genes are TRBV5-8 and TRBJ1-6; D may be TRBD1 (5 bases). V lost 0 bases and J 9 bases, leaving 7 bases between the germline ends. The germline V gene has CDR1 SGHTS and CDR2 YDEGEE. The CDR3 spans 13 residues. The CDR3 loop reads CASSLGGTSPLHF. Written as DNA, the CDR3 is TGTGCCAGCAGCTTGGGCGGGACTTCACCCCTCCACTTT.

This clonotype has at least ten counts. This chain connects TRBV5-4 to TRBJ2-3; D gene unclear. From germline, CDR1 is SGHNT and CDR2 YYREEE (reference sequence). This CDR3 has 12 amino acids. V was cut by 2 bases and J by 4 bases, with 5 bases left in between. The CDR3: CASSFNPDTQYF. CDR3 nucleotides: TGTGCCAGCAGCTTTAATCCAGATACGCAGTATTTT.

The table lists this clonotype with a count of one. CDR3 in amino acids: CASSTGEEETQYF. The CDR3 nucleotides read TGTGCCAGCAGTACAGGGGAGGAAGAGACCCAGTACTTC. The V gene is TRBV6-6, the J gene TRBJ2-5; possible D gene TRBD1, 7 bases. The CDR3 consists of 13 residues. Looked up from germline, CDR1 is MNHNY and CDR2 is SVGAGI (reference sequence). V shed 5 bases and J shed 3 bases, with 10 bases lying between them.

About this clonotype itself: A read error may account for a junction end that differs from germline. The V and J genes are TRBV14 and TRBJ2-5; TRBD1 aligns across 7 bases. Germline V lookup: CDR1 SGHDN, CDR2 FVKESK. The CDR3 spans 14 residues. CDR3 amino acids: CASSLGGQKENQCF. DNA for the CDR3: TGTGCCAGCAGCCTTGGGGGACAGAAAGAGAACCAGTGCTTC.

The table lists this clonotype with many counts. The gene calls are TRBV6-6 and TRBJ1-4, with 7 bases identical to TRBD1. The CDR3 contains 19 residues. V was clipped by 2 bases and J by 1 base; unmatched bases: 13. Germline V gives CDR1 MNHNY, CDR2 SVGAGI (reference sequence). This CDR3 is CASSYGLYRGVGTNEKLFF. Written as DNA, the CDR3 is TGTGCCAGCAGTTACGGACTGTACAGGGGAGTTGGAACTAATGAAAAACTGTTTTTT.

This clonotype was detected a few times. The gene calls are TRBV30 and TRBJ2-1; 9 positions agree with TRBD1. The CDR3 extends over 15 amino acids. V lost 3 bases to trimming and J lost 5 bases; unmatched junction nucleotides: 8. Germline CDR1 and CDR2: GTSNPN and SVGIG (reference sequence). CDR3 residues: CAWRGRTGENNEQFF. In nucleotides, the CDR3 is TGTGCCTGGAGGGGGCGGACAGGGGAAAACAATGAGCAGTTCTTC. Full variable domain (remainder filled in from reference TRBV30 and TRBJ2-1): SQTIHQWPATLVQPVGSPLSLECTVEGTSNPNLYWYRQAAGRGLQLLFYSVGIGQISSEVPQNLSASRPQDRQFILSSKKLLLSDSGFYLCAWRGRTGENNEQFFGPGTRLTVL.

CDR3 amino acids: CATSRERTSGRQTQHF. CDR3 DNA: TGTGCCACCAGCAGAGAGAGGACTAGCGGGAGACAGACCCAGCATTTT. The V and J genes are TRBV15 and TRBJ1-5; possible D gene TRBD1, 5 bases. Germline V gene sequence: CDR1 LNHNV, CDR2 YYDKDF (reference sequence). Trimming shortened V by 0 bases and J by 11 bases, and 20 bases separated the two germline ends. The CDR3 consists of 16 residues. The whole variable domain, filled in from reference TRBV15 and TRBJ1-5, reads DAMVIQNPRYQVTQFGKPVTLSCSQTLNHNVMYWYQQKSSQAPKLLFHYYDKDFNNEADTPDNFQSRRPNTSFCFLDIRSPGLGDTAMYLCATSRERTSGRQTQHFGDGTRLSIL.

The chain is built from TRBV7-9 and TRBJ1-4, with 7 positions matching TRBD1. The CDR3 has 13 residues. V was clipped by 4 bases and J by 8 bases; unmatched bases: 4. Per germline, CDR1 SEHNR and CDR2 FQNEAQ (reference sequence). CDR3 coding DNA: TGTGCCAGCAGCTACCAGGGGGGAGAAAAACTGTTTTTT. Its protein is CASSYQGGEKLFF.

In this sample, this clonotype turned up many times. The rearrangement uses TRBV10-3 and TRBJ2-3; D is undetermined. V lost 4 bases and J lost 0, with 11 bases in between. This CDR3 is built from 15 residues. In germline, CDR1 is ENHRY, CDR2 SYGVKD. CDR3 bases: TGTGCCATCAGTGCCCCTGAGACTAGCACAGATACGCAGTATTTT. Translating it yields CAISAPETSTDTQYF.

As to this clonotype: At one boundary the junction diverges from the germline segment, which might be a read error. As DNA, the CDR3 is TGTGCCAGCAGCCCGAAGGACTGGTCCCTAGAGACCCAGCACTTC. Translating it yields CASSPKDWSLETQHF. V gene TRBV7-2 combines with J gene TRBJ2-5; perhaps TRBD2 as D (5 bases). The CDR3 is made up of 15 amino acids. The germline gives CDR1 SGHTA, CDR2 FQGNSA.

This chain connects TRBV28 to TRBJ2-7; 7 nucleotides align to TRBD1. Germline CDR1 reads MDHEN; CDR2 reads SYDVKM. The ends lost 6 bases at V and 6 bases at J; junction bases unmatched: 8. CDR3 length equals 13 residues. CDR3: CASRPDRVGEQYF. DNA of the CDR3: TGTGCCAGCAGACCCGACAGGGTCGGCGAGCAGTACTTC.